The subject of this entry is one T cell receptor (beta chain). This specimen comes from a study of blood T cell repertoires in COVID-19. Study in general: The samples span acute and convalescent COVID-19 from the United States, Italy and Spain.

The CDR3 contains 18 residues. The J segment lost 5 bases and the V segment lost 0 bases, leaving 11 bases of the junction unmatched. Germline V lookup: CDR1 MGHDK, CDR2 SYGVNS. Profiling relied on immunoSEQ multiplex PCR, and the TCRdb table lists in-frame clones only, not all of them. The sample carries some 200,000 clones, approximately 80% recorded once. Patients at the Seattle site were enrolled during active infection and followed longitudinally. The sample comprised peripheral blood. The sequence came from a woman of 80 years or more with COVID-19, enrolled during active disease. V usage is TRBV25-1 and J usage is TRBJ2-1; 9 bases match TRBD2. Here the CDR3 reads CASSEYINLAGLDNEQFF. The CDR3 DNA is TGTGCCAGCAGTGAATATATTAACCTAGCGGGGCTCGACAATGAGCAGTTCTTC.